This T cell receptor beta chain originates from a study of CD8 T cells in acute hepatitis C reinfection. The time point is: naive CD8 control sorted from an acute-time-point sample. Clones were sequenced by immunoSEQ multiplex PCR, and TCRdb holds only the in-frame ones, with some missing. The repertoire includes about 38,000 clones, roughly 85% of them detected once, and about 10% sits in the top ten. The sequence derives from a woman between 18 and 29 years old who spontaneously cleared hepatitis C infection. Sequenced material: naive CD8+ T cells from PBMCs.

CDR3 loop: CATSRTSYGTDTQYF. In DNA, the CDR3 is TGTGCCACCAGCCGGACTAGTTATGGCACAGATACGCAGTATTTT. The chain uses TRBV15 and TRBJ2-3, with 7 bases matching TRBD2. Germline CDR1 reads LNHNV; CDR2 reads YYDKDF (reference sequence). The CDR3 covers 15 residues. V shed 5 bases and J 1 base; nucleotides not matched to a gene: 6.